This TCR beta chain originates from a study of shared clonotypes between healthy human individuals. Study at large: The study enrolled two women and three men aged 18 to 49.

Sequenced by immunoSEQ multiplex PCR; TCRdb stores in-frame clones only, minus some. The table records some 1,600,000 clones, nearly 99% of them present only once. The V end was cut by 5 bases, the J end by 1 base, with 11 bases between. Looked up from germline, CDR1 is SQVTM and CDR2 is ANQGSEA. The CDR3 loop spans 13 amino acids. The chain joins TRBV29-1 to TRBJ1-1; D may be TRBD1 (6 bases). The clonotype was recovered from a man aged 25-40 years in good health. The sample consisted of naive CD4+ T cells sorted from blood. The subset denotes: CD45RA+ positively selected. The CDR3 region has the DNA TGCAGCGTTTCTAAAGGGGGGAACACTGAAGCTTTCTTT. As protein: CSVSKGGNTEAFF.